This TCR beta chain comes out of a study of blood T cell repertoires in COVID-19. Study summary: Donors in the United States, Italy and Spain gave samples during acute or convalescent COVID-19. In each case, the material was cDNA or gDNA derived from T cells, B-cell-depleted T cells, or PBMCs.

Methods used by the authors: Scientists estimated how many nucleated cells there were by amplifying reference gene primers. Generated by immunoSEQ multiplex PCR, the TCRdb table keeps only in-frame clones and is missing some. V, J and clone size derive from that table, while D and trimming were established from the DNA sequence. The data contain about 240,000 clones, 75% to 85% of them singletons. The germline V gene has CDR1 KGHDR and CDR2 SFDVKD. The V and J ends lost 5 bases and 2 bases respectively, with 22 bases between them. This CDR3 comprises 18 residues. Sequences were obtained from peripheral blood. The J gene is TRBJ2-3, the V gene TRBV24-1; possible D gene TRBD2, 7 bases. This clonotype was sampled from a woman between 55 and 75 years old with active or convalescent COVID-19. The CDR3, as DNA: TGTGCCACCAGTGTTCCCCAGTGGGCGGGGGCCCTCACAGATACGCAGTATTTT. It is translated as CATSVPQWAGALTDTQYF.